The 20 T cell receptor beta chains below all came from one sample that was sequenced in a study of cytomegalovirus exposure and HLA in healthy donors (dated by TCRdb to the late 2010s). The library was obtained by the immunoSEQ multiplex PCR assay. For the multiplex PCR, a mixture combining 60 forward primers for TCR Vbeta segments and 13 reverse primers for TCR Jbeta segments was used. TCRdb stores this immuneACCESS table with in-frame sequences only. Part of the clones is absent; in the studies checked, under half of the shortfall reflects unresolved V genes, and no reason is known for the rest. This sample lists some 120,000 clones; more than 60% were detected once. The top ten clones comprise 2.1% of the sample. The specimen was PBMCs. These receptors were collected from a middle-aged woman in good health and CMV-seropositive.

J is TRBJ2-3 and V is TRBV27; D not certain. The CDR3 has 13 residues. Deletions cut 5 bases from V and 1 base from J, with 7 bases between. CDR1 and CDR2 from the germline V gene are MNHEY and SMNVEV (reference sequence). The CDR3 coding sequence is TGTGCCAGCAGTCTCGGAGGCACAGATACGCAGTATTTT. Translating it yields CASSLGGTDTQYF.

As for this clone: The conserved phenylalanine or tryptophan is not found at the CDR3 terminus, so this likely reflects a read error. Because the CDR3's place on the DNA is in doubt, the DNA is left out and the CDR3 is given as listed by TCRdb. The chain employs TRBV28 and TRBJ2-7; the tabulated D call, TRBD2, remains unverified against the DNA. The germline V gene encodes CDR1 MDHEN and CDR2 SYDVKM. The CDR3 is 8 residues long, ends included. The CDR3 reads CASRPGTG.

This clone was counted once. The rearrangement uses TRBV7-9 and TRBJ1-5; tentative D call: TRBD1 (6 bases). From germline, CDR1 is SEHNR and CDR2 FQNEAQ (reference sequence). The length of the CDR3 is 14 residues. V lost 6 bases and J lost 4, with 13 bases in between. CDR3 nucleotides: TGTGCCAGCAGTCCAGGACAGCCTAATCAGCCCCAGCATTTT. Its protein is CASSPGQPNQPQHF.

Only a few counts were recorded for this clone. V usage is TRBV27 and J usage is TRBJ2-5; 7 positions match TRBD2. Germline assignment: CDR1 MNHEY and CDR2 SMNVEV (reference sequence). CDR3 length equals 16 residues. V was pared by 5 bases and J by 0 bases, with 9 bases of the junction left unmatched. As DNA, the CDR3 is TGTGCCAGCAGTCGGGAGGCATTAGGGTACCAAGAGACCCAGTACTTC. It translates to CASSREALGYQETQYF.

This chain joins TRBV9 and TRBJ2-3, with TRBD2 matching 11 bases. In germline, CDR1 is SGDLS, CDR2 YYNGEE. V shed 0 bases and J 4 bases; nucleotides not matched to a gene: 7. The CDR3 sequence is 17 residues long. The CDR3 bases are TGTGCCAGCAGCGTAGCACTAGCGGGGGCGAGGCCAGATACGCAGTATTTT. It codes for CASSVALAGARPDTQYF.

The chain carries TRBV7-8 and TRBJ1-2; unclear D gene. Trimming took 5 bases from V and 6 from J, leaving 19 bases between them. Germline V lookup: CDR1 SGHVS, CDR2 FQNEAQ. This CDR3 region has 15 residues. The CDR3 protein is CASSPPGFRVDGYTF. The CDR3 DNA sequence: TGTGCCAGCAGCCCTCCGGGATTTAGGGTGGATGGCTACACCTTC.

The chain is built from TRBV9 and TRBJ2-3, with 7 bases identical to TRBD1. This CDR3 contains 15 residues. V was pared by 6 bases and J by 3 bases, with 10 bases of the junction left unmatched. The germline gives CDR1 SGDLS, CDR2 YYNGEE. CDR3: CASTNRDRDTDTQYF. The CDR3 region has the DNA TGTGCCAGCACGAACCGGGACAGAGATACAGATACGCAGTATTTT.

The chain uses TRBV18 and TRBJ1-2; 8 bases match TRBD1. Trimming at V came to 5 bases and at J to 11 bases, leaving 10 bases not matched to a gene. This CDR3 comprises 13 residues. Germline V gene lookup returns CDR1 KGHSH and CDR2 LQKENI. The CDR3 protein is CASSTAGGGRYTF. In nucleotides, the CDR3 is TGTGCCAGCTCAACGGCAGGGGGCGGACGATACACCTTC.

J is TRBJ2-7 and V is TRBV30; D gene ambiguous. This CDR3 has 11 residues. V lost 1 base to trimming and J lost 12 bases, with 13 bases between them. Germline loops: CDR1 GTSNPN, CDR2 SVGIG (reference sequence). The CDR3 DNA reads as TGTGCCTGGAGTGACCCCCAGGTTCGGTACTTC. Translated, it gives CAWSDPQVRYF.

The chain combines TRBV7-2 with TRBJ2-1; TRBD2 aligns across 8 bases. Unmatched junction bases numbered 3, after V lost 4 bases and J lost 1 base. Germline loops: CDR1 SGHTA, CDR2 FQGNSA. This CDR3 is built from 15 residues. CDR3 in DNA: TGTGCCAGCAGCTCCAAGCGGGGGTCCTACAATGAGCAGTTCTTC. Its translation: CASSSKRGSYNEQFF.

V usage is TRBV28 and J usage is TRBJ2-7; 7 positions agree with TRBD1. V was pared by 5 bases and J by 9 bases, with 13 bases of the junction left unmatched. The CDR3 is 14 residues long. In germline, CDR1 is MDHEN, CDR2 SYDVKM. CDR3: CASSGVGQVLRQYF. The CDR3 nucleotides are TGTGCCAGCAGTGGAGTAGGACAGGTCCTACGGCAGTACTTC.

This clone was seen only once. This chain links TRBV5-4 with TRBJ1-4; 7 bases fit TRBD1. V lost 0 bases and J lost 4; bases outside the gene matches: 6. The length of the CDR3 is 16 residues. Germline V CDR1 and CDR2: SGHNT, YYREEE (reference sequence). Here the CDR3 DNA reads TGTGCCAGCAGCTTGGCCCCGGGACAGCTTAATGAAAAACTGTTTTTT. This encodes CASSLAPGQLNEKLFF.

The chain employs TRBV28 and TRBJ2-7, with TRBD1 matching 7 bases. Germline CDR1 reads MDHEN; CDR2 reads SYDVKM. This CDR3 region has 16 residues. V lost 5 bases and J lost 0; bases outside the gene matches: 10. CDR3: CASSHYPGQRSYEQYF. The CDR3 DNA reads TGTGCCAGCAGTCACTACCCGGGACAGCGCTCCTACGAGCAGTACTTC. Based on the CDR3 plus reference TRBV28 and TRBJ2-7, the full variable domain is DVKVTQSSRYLVKRTGEKVFLECVQDMDHENMFWYRQDPGLGLRLIYFSYDVKMKEKGDIPEGYSVSREKKERFSLILESASTNQTSMYLCASSHYPGQRSYEQYFGPGTRLTVT.

This clone showed up just a few times. The chain carries TRBV18 and TRBJ2-7; a possible D gene is TRBD1 (5 bases). Trimming took 1 base from V and 5 from J, leaving 9 bases between them. The CDR3 runs 13 residues. The germline CDR1 and CDR2 sequences are KGHSH and LQKENI. The CDR3: CASSPLRRDEQYF. The CDR3 DNA reads TGTGCCAGCTCACCACTTCGCAGGGACGAGCAGTACTTC.

This clone showed up just a few times. Germline is not matched at one junction end, which may reflect a read error. V usage is TRBV5-1 and J usage is TRBJ2-2; TRBD1 is a possible D gene (6 bases). This CDR3 contains 16 residues. Looked up from germline, CDR1 is SGHRS and CDR2 is YFSETQ. As DNA, the CDR3 is TGCGCCATCAGCTTTTCGGGACACGGGAACACCGGGGAGCTGTTTTTT. Protein product: CAISFSGHGNTGELFF.

The rearrangement uses TRBV7-8 and TRBJ1-5, with a possible D match to TRBD1 (5 bases). This CDR3 is built from 19 residues. CDR1 SGHVS and CDR2 FQNEAQ come from the germline V gene. V was cut by 5 bases and J by 0 bases, with 23 bases left in between. In DNA, the CDR3 is TGTGCCAGCAGCGGGGGGGTGAGGGCTGGAGGGCATAGCAATCAGCCCCAGCATTTT. Protein sequence: CASSGGVRAGGHSNQPQHF.

The chain combines TRBV19 with TRBJ2-5; D may be TRBD2 (6 bases). The CDR3 totals 16 residues. Germline CDR1 is LNHDA and CDR2 is SQIVND (reference sequence). V gave up 4 bases and J gave up 1 base, with 16 bases separating them. The CDR3 reads CASSKAAGTSQETQYF. CDR3 bases: TGTGCCAGTAGTAAAGCGGCGGGGACCTCCCAAGAGACCCAGTACTTC.

The J gene is TRBJ1-5, the V gene TRBV19, with D possibly being TRBD1 (5 bases). The CDR3 is 15 residues long. From germline, CDR1 is LNHDA and CDR2 SQIVND (reference sequence). V was cut by 3 bases and J by 3 bases, with 12 bases left in between. In DNA, the CDR3 is TGTGCCAGTAGTATTTCAGGGTCCTACAATCAGCCCCAGCATTTT. Protein sequence: CASSISGSYNQPQHF.

To note about this clone: Additional DNA sequences in this sample encode the identical CDR3. CDR3 DNA sequence: TGTGCCAGCAGCGTAGTGGGACAGTCCAATGAGCAGTTCTTC. It codes for CASSVVGQSNEQFF. This chain joins TRBV9 and TRBJ2-1; 7 bases align to TRBD1. This CDR3 comprises 14 residues. In germline, CDR1 is SGDLS, CDR2 YYNGEE. Trimming at V came to 0 bases and at J to 6 bases, leaving 3 bases not matched to a gene.

The CDR3 DNA sequence: TGTGCCAGCAGTAGGCCATATGGACAGGGGAGTCGCTATGGCTACACCTTC. Protein: CASSRPYGQGSRYGYTF. This chain joins TRBV28 and TRBJ1-2; TRBD1 aligns across 9 bases. This CDR3 comprises 17 residues. Trimming took 5 bases from V and 4 from J; bases not matched to a gene: 14. CDR1 MDHEN and CDR2 SYDVKM come from the germline V gene.